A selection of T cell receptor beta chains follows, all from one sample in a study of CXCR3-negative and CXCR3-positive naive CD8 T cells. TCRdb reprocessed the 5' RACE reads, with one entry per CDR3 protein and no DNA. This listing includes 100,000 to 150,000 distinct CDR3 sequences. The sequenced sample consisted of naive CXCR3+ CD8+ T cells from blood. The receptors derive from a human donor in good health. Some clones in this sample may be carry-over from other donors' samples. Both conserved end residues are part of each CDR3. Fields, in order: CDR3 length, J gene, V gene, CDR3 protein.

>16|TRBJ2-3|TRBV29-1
CSVHQGLAGVGDTQYF
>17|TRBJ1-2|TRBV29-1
CSVEGSAGTHVDYGYTF
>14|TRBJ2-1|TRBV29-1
CSVEDQADYNEQFF
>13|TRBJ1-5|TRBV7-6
CASSLLGSKPQHF
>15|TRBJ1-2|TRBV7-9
CASSSPTGSAYGYTF
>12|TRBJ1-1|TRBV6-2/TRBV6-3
CASSLDRTEAFF
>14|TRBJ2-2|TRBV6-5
CASSETGRVGELFF
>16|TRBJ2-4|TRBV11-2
CASSLGPGTREYIQYF
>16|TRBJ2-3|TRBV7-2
CASSLGGTGYTDTQYF
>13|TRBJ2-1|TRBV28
CASTSNNYNEQFF
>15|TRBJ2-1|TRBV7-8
CASRATSSSYNEQFF
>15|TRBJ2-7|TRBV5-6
CASSLGTMSSYEQYF
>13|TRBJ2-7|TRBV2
CASSDGGNYEQYF
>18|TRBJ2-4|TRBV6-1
CASSEGLKGGTSKNIQYF
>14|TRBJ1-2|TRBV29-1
CSVYQPYPIYGYTF
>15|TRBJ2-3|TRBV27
CASSLVGPLTDTQYF
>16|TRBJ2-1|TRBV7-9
CASSPEGFSSYNEQFF
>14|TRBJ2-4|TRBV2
CASRGQGAKNIQYF
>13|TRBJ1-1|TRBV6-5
CASSYRARGEAFF
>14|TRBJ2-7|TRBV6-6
CASSRTGDLYEQYF
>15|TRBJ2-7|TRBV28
CASSPVVGSSYEQYF
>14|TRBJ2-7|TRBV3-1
CASSQDRGSYEQYF
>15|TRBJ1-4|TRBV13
CASSLGSGPNEKLFF
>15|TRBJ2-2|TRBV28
CASSFFSINTGELFF
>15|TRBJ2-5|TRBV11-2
CASSYHQAGRETQYF
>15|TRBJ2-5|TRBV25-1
CASSEGQAPWETQYF
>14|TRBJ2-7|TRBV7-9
CASSLTARSYEQYF
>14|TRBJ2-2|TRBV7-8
CASPLALNTGELFF
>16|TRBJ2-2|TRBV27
CASSSTDRLKMGELFF
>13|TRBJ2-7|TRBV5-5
CASSIDISYEQYF
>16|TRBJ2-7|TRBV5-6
CASSDGTSGRFREQYF
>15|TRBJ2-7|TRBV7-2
CASSSQGGGPYEQYF
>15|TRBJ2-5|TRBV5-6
CASSSIAGLQETQYF
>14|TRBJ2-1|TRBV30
CAWSVSGGYNEQFF
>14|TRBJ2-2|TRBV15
CATATSWNTGELFF
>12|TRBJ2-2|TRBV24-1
CATSGGIGELFF
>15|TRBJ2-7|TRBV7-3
CASAPGPGQVIEQYF
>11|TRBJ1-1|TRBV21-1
CASSKRDNAFF
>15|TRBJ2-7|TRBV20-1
CSATHSNRDTYEQYF
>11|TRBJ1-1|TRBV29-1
CSATQNTEAFF
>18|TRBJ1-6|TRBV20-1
CSARDGQGAVFKNSPLHF
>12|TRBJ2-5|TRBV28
CASSSVQETQYF
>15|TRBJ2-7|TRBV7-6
CASSLSGGGSNEQYF
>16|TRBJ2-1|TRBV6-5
CASSYFYGTPYNEQFF
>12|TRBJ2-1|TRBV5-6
CASSFDYNEQFF
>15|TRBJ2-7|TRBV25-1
CASSEQITGFDEQYF
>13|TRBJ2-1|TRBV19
CASSQGGDNEQFF
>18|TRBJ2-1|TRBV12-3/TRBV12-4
CASSLSASSRARYNEQFF
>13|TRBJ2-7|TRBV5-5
CASSFEDSHEQYF
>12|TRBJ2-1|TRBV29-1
CSVRPWEVGQFF
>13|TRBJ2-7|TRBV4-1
CASSQASTYEQYF
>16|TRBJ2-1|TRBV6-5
CASSPPSSGSYNEQFF
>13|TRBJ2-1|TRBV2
CASSPGGYNEQFF
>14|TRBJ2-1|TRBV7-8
CASTQGVSYNEQFF
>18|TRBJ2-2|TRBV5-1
CASRLTNRASGEVGELFF
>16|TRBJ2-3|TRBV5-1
CASSSRLAGRTDTQYF
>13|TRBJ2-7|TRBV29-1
CSVLLDGAYEQYF